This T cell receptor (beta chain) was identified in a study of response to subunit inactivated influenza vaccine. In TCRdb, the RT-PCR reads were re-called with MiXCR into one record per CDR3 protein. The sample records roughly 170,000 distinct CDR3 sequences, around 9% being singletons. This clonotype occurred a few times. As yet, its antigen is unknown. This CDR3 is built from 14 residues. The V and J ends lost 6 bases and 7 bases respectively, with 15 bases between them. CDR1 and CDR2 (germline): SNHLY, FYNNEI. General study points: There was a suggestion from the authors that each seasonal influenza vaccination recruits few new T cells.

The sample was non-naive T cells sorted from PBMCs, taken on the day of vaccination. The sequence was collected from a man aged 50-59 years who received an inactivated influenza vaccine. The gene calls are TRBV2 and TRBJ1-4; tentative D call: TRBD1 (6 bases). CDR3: CASRGQSLIEKLFF. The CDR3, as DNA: TGTGCCAGCAGAGGACAGAGTCTGATTGAAAAACTGTTTTTT.